This entry lists 19 T cell receptor beta chains sequenced from one sample in a study of read filtering for tumor transcriptome and immune sequencing. The library was built from around 380 ng RNA with molecular barcoded adaptors for alpha/delta and beta/gamma chains. Each CDR3 protein gets one entry after TCRdb re-called the reads with MiXCR. Of 37,000 or so distinct CDR3 sequences in the sample, roughly 15% were seen once. The source material was a population of CD138-negative cells sorted from bone marrow. Receptors originate from a donor aged 40 or over with multiple myeloma.

This clonotype was counted at least ten times. The rearrangement uses TRBV4-3 and TRBJ2-1; D unresolved. The CDR3 covers 15 residues. Germline V gives CDR1 LGHNA, CDR2 YSLEER. Trimming took 0 bases from V and 3 from J, leaving 9 bases between them. The CDR3 DNA follows: TGCGCCAGCAGCCAAGAATCCCCTGGCTACAATGAGCAGTTCTTC. Protein sequence: CASSQESPGYNEQFF.

This clonotype was recorded many times. The V gene is TRBV12-3 or TRBV12-4, the J gene TRBJ2-1, with no clear D. The CDR3 is 12 residues long. Deletions cut 2 bases from V and 9 bases from J, with 8 bases between. CDR3 residues: CASSLRRSEQFF. The CDR3, as DNA: TGTGCCAGCAGTTTACGCAGGAGTGAGCAGTTCTTC.

The table lists this clonotype with many counts. This chain uses TRBV14 with TRBJ2-1, with TRBD2 identical over 7 bases. V lost 4 bases, J lost 7 bases, and 16 bases stayed unmatched. The CDR3 is 17 residues long. Germline CDR1 and CDR2: SGHDN and FVKESK. The CDR3 reads CASSPQEGSGLKNEQFF. Here the CDR3 DNA reads TGTGCCAGCAGCCCCCAGGAGGGTAGCGGGCTTAAAAATGAGCAGTTCTTC.

This clonotype was seen repeatedly, ten times or more. The V and J genes are TRBV7-9 and TRBJ2-7; D possibly uses TRBD1 or TRBD2 (6 bases each). This CDR3 comprises 16 residues. Germline V lookup: CDR1 SEHNR, CDR2 FQNEAQ (reference sequence). The V end lost 1 base, the J end lost 2 bases, and 15 bases lay between the germline ends. CDR3 amino acids: CASSLETGGIPYEQYF. In nucleotides, the CDR3 is TGTGCCAGCAGCTTAGAAACCGGGGGCATCCCCTACGAGCAGTACTTC.

The CDR3 is CASSSPRDINTEAFF. The CDR3 coding sequence is TGTGCCAGCAGCAGCCCCCGGGACATCAACACTGAAGCTTTCTTT. The rearrangement uses TRBV28 and TRBJ1-1, with D possibly TRBD1 on 6 matching bases. Germline V lookup: CDR1 MDHEN, CDR2 SYDVKM. The CDR3 sequence is 15 residues long. V lost 6 bases and J 2 bases, leaving 16 bases between the germline ends.

This clonotype was counted ten times or more. V and J are TRBV6-2 or TRBV6-3 and TRBJ1-5, with 12 bases that match TRBD1. V was pared by 6 bases and J by 7 bases, with 10 bases of the junction left unmatched. CDR1 is MNHEY and CDR2 is SVGEGT in the germline V gene. There are 16 residues in the CDR3. CDR3: CASREPGQGAGQPQHF. In DNA, the CDR3 is TGTGCCAGCAGGGAACCGGGACAGGGGGCTGGACAGCCCCAGCATTTT.

The DNA for the CDR3 is TGTGCCAGCAGCTTAACGCTTGGATCCTACAATGAGCAGTTCTTC. It specifies CASSLTLGSYNEQFF. The J gene is TRBJ2-1, the V gene TRBV7-6, with D uncertain. Germline CDR1 and CDR2: SGHVS and FNYEAQ. The V gene lost 2 bases and the J gene lost 1 base, with 9 bases spanning the gap. The CDR3 sequence is 15 residues long.

The sample holds many counts of this clonotype. The chain has TRBV4-1 and TRBJ2-5, with a tentative D call TRBD2 (5 bases). CDR1 is MGHRA and CDR2 is YSYEKL in the germline V gene. The CDR3 has 15 amino acids. V shed 4 bases and J shed 5 bases, with 17 bases lying between them. The chain's CDR3 is CASSPPTASRETQYF. DNA for the CDR3: TGCGCCAGCAGCCCCCCTACGGCTAGCAGGGAGACCCAGTACTTC.

This clonotype was detected ten times or more. The genes are TRBV2 and TRBJ2-1; no clear D. The germline gives CDR1 SNHLY, CDR2 FYNNEI. The V and J ends lost 4 bases and 7 bases respectively, with 8 bases between them. The CDR3 consists of 12 residues. CDR3 coding DNA: TGTGCCAGCAGTGTCCGAGGAAATGAGCAGTTCTTC. Its protein product is CASSVRGNEQFF.

This clonotype was seen more than once but under ten times. The V and J genes are TRBV20-1 and TRBJ1-5; D is possibly TRBD1 (6 bases). The CDR3 totals 15 residues. CDR1 and CDR2 from the germline V gene are DFQATT and SNEGSKA (reference sequence). V was clipped by 2 bases and J by 5 bases, with 16 bases between them. The CDR3 is CSARRQQGIHQPQHF. In DNA form, the CDR3 reads TGCAGTGCTAGAAGGCAGCAGGGGATCCATCAGCCCCAGCATTTT.

This clonotype was counted between two and nine times. The rearrangement joins TRBV5-4 to TRBJ2-5, with D perhaps TRBD2 (5 bases). V lost 2 bases and J lost 2, with 13 bases in between. Germline V CDR1 and CDR2: SGHNT, YYREEE (reference sequence). The CDR3 length is 15 residues. In DNA form, the CDR3 reads TGTGCCAGCAGCTTTAATGCGGGCCTACAAGAGACCCAGTACTTC. This translates into CASSFNAGLQETQYF.

About this clonotype: This is likely an artifact of a read error, given a far larger clone one base away. The V gene is TRBV7-6, the J gene TRBJ1-4; D ambiguous. The germline V gene has CDR1 SGHVS and CDR2 FNYEAQ. This CDR3 is 17 amino acids long. CDR3 sequence reads: CASSPTRTSGRTDTQDF. In DNA, the CDR3 is TGTGCCAGCAGCCCCACGCGGACTAGCGGGAGAACAGATACGCAGGATTTT.

The chain combines TRBV2 with TRBJ2-2; D is uncertain. CDR1 and CDR2 (germline): SNHLY, FYNNEI. The CDR3 is made up of 15 amino acids. Deletions cut 3 bases from V and 2 bases from J, with 10 bases between. The CDR3 nucleotides read TGTGCCAGCAGTGACGGCTCGGCTAACACCGGGGAGCTGTTTTTT. Translated: CASSDGSANTGELFF. The full variable domain, in which reference TRBV2 and TRBJ2-2 provide the parts outside the CDR3, is EPEVTQTPSHQVTQMGQEVILRCVPISNHLYFYWYRQILGQKVEFLVSFYNNEISEKSEIFDDQFSVERPDGSNFTLKIRSTKLEDSAMYFCASSDGSANTGELFFGEGSRLTVL.

This clonotype was detected many times. V gene TRBV19 combines with J gene TRBJ1-1, with 7 bases matching TRBD1. V trimming: 2 bases; J trimming: 3 bases; junction bases outside the gene matches: 12. The CDR3 loop spans 17 amino acids. Germline CDR1 and CDR2: LNHDA and SQIVND (reference sequence). The DNA for the CDR3 is TGTGCCAGTAGTATAAGGGTCAGGGGGACGAGGGACACTGAAGCTTTCTTT. Its protein is CASSIRVRGTRDTEAFF.

This clonotype showed up many times. The chain carries TRBV27 and TRBJ2-7, with a possible D match to TRBD2 (6 bases). V was cut by 5 bases and J by 3 bases, with 17 bases left in between. Germline-derived CDR1 and CDR2 are MNHEY and SMNVEV (reference sequence). This CDR3 is 15 amino acids long. CDR3 sequence reads: CASSPRDSPFYEQYF. In DNA form, the CDR3 reads TGTGCCAGCAGTCCCCGGGACTCACCTTTCTACGAGCAGTACTTC.

In its sample, this clonotype was seen a few times. The junction departs from germline at one end; a sequencing error may be responsible. The chain uses TRBV7-7 and TRBJ2-5; 10 bases agree with TRBD2. This CDR3 is built from 17 residues. Germline V CDR1 and CDR2: SSHAT, FNYEAQ (reference sequence). DNA for the CDR3: TGTGCTAGCAGCCAACTTCCCCTAGCGGGAGATGGAAAGACCCAGTACTTC. It codes for CASSQLPLAGDGKTQYF.

The V and J genes are TRBV4-3 and TRBJ2-1; TRBD2 might be the D (6 bases). The V end lost 8 bases, the J end lost 0 bases, and 14 bases lay between the germline ends. The CDR3 is 15 residues long. Germline V gene data show CDR1 as LGHNA and CDR2 as YSLEER. The CDR3 reads CASGIWRDSYNEQFF. For the CDR3, the DNA is TGCGCCAGCGGGATTTGGCGGGACTCCTACAATGAGCAGTTCTTC.

This clonotype was detected many times. A much larger clone lies one base from this, so it may be a read error. This chain links TRBV20-1 with TRBJ2-1; 8 bases line up with TRBD1. The CDR3 contains 17 residues. Germline CDR1 reads DFQATT; CDR2 reads SNEGSKA (reference sequence). The CDR3 region has the DNA TGCAGTGCTAGAGATGGAGGGGGGACAGGCTCCTACAATGGGCAGTTCTTC. Translating gives CSARDGGGTGSYNGQFF.

This clonotype was counted many times. The chain recombines TRBV5-1 with TRBJ2-1; 10 bases match TRBD2. Germline V lookup: CDR1 SGHRS, CDR2 YFSETQ. The CDR3 contains 14 residues. Trimming at V came to 4 bases and at J to 6 bases, leaving 4 bases not matched to a gene. The CDR3 region is CASSPGLAANEQFF. The CDR3 nucleotides read TGCGCCAGCAGCCCCGGACTAGCGGCCAATGAGCAGTTCTTC.